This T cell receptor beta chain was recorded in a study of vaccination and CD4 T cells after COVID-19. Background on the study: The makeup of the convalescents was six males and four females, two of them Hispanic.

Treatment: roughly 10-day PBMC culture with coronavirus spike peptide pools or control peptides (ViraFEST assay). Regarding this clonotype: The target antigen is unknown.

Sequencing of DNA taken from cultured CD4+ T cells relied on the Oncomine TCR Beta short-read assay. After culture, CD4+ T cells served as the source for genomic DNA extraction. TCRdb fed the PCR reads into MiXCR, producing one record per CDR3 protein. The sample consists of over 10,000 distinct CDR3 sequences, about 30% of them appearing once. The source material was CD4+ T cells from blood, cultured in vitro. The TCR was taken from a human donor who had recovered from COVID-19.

The CDR3, as DNA: TGTGCCAGCAGGTCAGCGGGATCCACCGGGGAGCTGTTTTTT. Translating it yields CASRSAGSTGELFF. J is TRBJ2-2 and V is TRBV12-3 or TRBV12-4, with 7 positions matching TRBD2. The trim removed 6 bases at V and 4 bases at J, leaving 5 bases unmatched. The CDR3 totals 14 residues.